This TCR beta chain was obtained from a study of blood T cell repertoires in COVID-19. Study-level background: There were acute and convalescent COVID-19 samples, and they came from the United States, Italy and Spain. PBMCs, B-cell-depleted T cells, or T cells were the source of the cDNA or gDNA that made up the material.

The repertoire was sequenced with immunoSEQ multiplex PCR; TCRdb's copy has only in-frame clones and lacks some. This table has 270,000 or so clones, about 86% appearing once. CDR1 is SGHRS, CDR2 YFSETQ, per germline. Trimming took 1 base from V and 0 from J, leaving 10 bases between them. The CDR3 loop spans 15 amino acids. Patients at the Seattle site were enrolled during active infection and followed longitudinally. The V gene is TRBV5-1, the J gene TRBJ1-1; weak D call: TRBD1 (6 bases). The TCR was taken from a young woman with COVID-19, enrolled during active disease. Sequenced sample: peripheral blood. This CDR3 reads CASSLSGQLNTEAFF. DNA for the CDR3: TGCGCCAGCAGCTTGTCTGGACAGCTGAACACTGAAGCTTTCTTT.